This note documents a single T cell receptor (beta chain) sequence. What it binds is not known. This specimen belongs to a study of T cells in localized non-small cell lung cancer. Study conclusions and caveats: Of the tissues analyzed, uninvolved adjacent lung showed maximal T cell clonality, greater than tumor.

V lost 0 bases and J 5 bases, leaving 17 bases between the germline ends. Germline values: CDR1 SGHRS, CDR2 YFSETQ. The CDR3 contains 16 residues. This table comes from immunoSEQ multiplex PCR, and its TCRdb copy is limited to in-frame clones, with some not included. The sample gives 1,300 or so clones, 20% to 25% of which show up once; just under 15% is in the top ten. According to the study, adjacent lung free of atypia was obtained at least 2 cm from the tumor margin. This sample comprised normal lung tissue next to the tumor, obtained before any cancer treatment. The receptor was isolated from a male donor older than 55 with stage III squamous cell lung carcinoma. This chain connects TRBV5-1 to TRBJ1-1; weak D call: TRBD1 (5 bases). DNA of the CDR3: TGCGCCAGCAGCTTGGGAGTACAGGTCTCCGGGACTGAAGCTTTCTTT. Translating it yields CASSLGVQVSGTEAFF.